These 10 T cell receptor beta chains were sequenced from one sample in a study of T cell responses to AZD1222 COVID-19 vaccine. Assay used: immunoSEQ multiplex PCR; TCRdb lists only in-frame clones, some missing. The data contain about 220,000 clones, about 93% of them singletons. Sequenced material: peripheral blood, taken on day 0 of MenACWY control vaccination. The receptors derive from an adult in good health.

This rearrangement joins TRBV4-3 to TRBJ2-1; no definite D call. V was clipped by 0 bases and J by 6 bases, with 12 bases between them. In germline, CDR1 is LGHNA, CDR2 YSLEER. This CDR3 contains 15 residues. CDR3 region: CASSQDYGTFNEQFF. CDR3 DNA: TGCGCCAGCAGCCAAGATTACGGTACATTCAATGAGCAGTTCTTC.

A few counts support this clone. At the DNA level, this CDR3 is encoded by other sequences in the same sample as well. The chain is built from TRBV10-1 and TRBJ1-1; D is possibly TRBD1 (5 bases). Germline V gene lookup returns CDR1 WNHNN and CDR2 SYGVQD (reference sequence). The CDR3 is made up of 13 amino acids. Trimming removed 6 bases from V and 5 bases from J, with 13 bases in between. The CDR3 spells CASRARERTEAFF. Written as DNA, the CDR3 is TGCGCCAGCAGGGCCAGGGAAAGGACTGAAGCTTTCTTT.

The chain links TRBV7-2 to TRBJ1-2, with D perhaps TRBD1 (5 bases). The germline V gene encodes CDR1 SGHTA and CDR2 FQGNSA. V shed 1 base and J shed 7 bases, with 13 bases lying between them. This CDR3 contains 14 residues. The CDR3, as DNA: TGTGCCAGCAGCTTAGGGTCTGGTGGGGCTGGCTACACCTTC. Translated: CASSLGSGGAGYTF.

The chain couples TRBV4-3 to TRBJ1-2; TRBD1 matches at 8 bases. With V trimmed by 3 bases and J by 9 bases, 15 bases remained unmatched. Germline CDR1 LGHNA, CDR2 YSLEER. This CDR3 has 16 amino acids. Here the CDR3 DNA reads TGCGCCAGCAGCCATCAACTGGGACAGGCGGCGGATAGCTACACCTTC. Residues: CASSHQLGQAADSYTF.

V gene TRBV2 combines with J gene TRBJ2-2; TRBD2 agrees at 8 bases. V was pared by 8 bases and J by 0 bases, with 8 bases of the junction left unmatched. Germline V gives CDR1 SNHLY, CDR2 FYNNEI. The CDR3 has 16 amino acids. For the CDR3, the DNA is TGTGCCAGCCGGACCCGCGGGGGGTCGAACACCGGGGAGCTGTTTTTT. Translating it yields CASRTRGGSNTGELFF.

The CDR3 region is CASSPQLAGGLSYEQYF. CDR3 coding DNA: TGTGCCAGCAGCCCCCAACTAGCGGGGGGCCTTTCCTACGAGCAGTACTTC. The chain recombines TRBV7-2 with TRBJ2-7, with 12 bases matching TRBD2. V gave up 5 bases and J gave up 1 base; unmatched junction bases: 9. From germline, CDR1 is SGHTA and CDR2 FQGNSA. The CDR3 sequence is 17 residues long.

This sequence joins TRBV6-5 and TRBJ1-1; D remains unclear. Trimming took off 7 bases at V and 8 bases at J, with 14 bases between the two ends. CDR1 MNHEY and CDR2 SVGAGI come from the germline V gene. This CDR3 contains 12 residues. The CDR3 loop reads CASKSWAAEAFF. For the CDR3, the DNA is TGTGCCAGCAAGTCATGGGCAGCAGAAGCTTTCTTT.

The chain recombines TRBV7-9 with TRBJ1-2, with D uncertain. V gave up 5 bases and J gave up 3 bases, with 16 bases separating them. Germline CDR1 is SEHNR and CDR2 is FQNEAQ (reference sequence). The CDR3 covers 15 residues. The CDR3 region is CASSTRGSRHYGYTF. The CDR3 DNA sequence: TGTGCCAGCAGCACCCGCGGCAGTCGGCACTATGGCTACACCTTC.

This rearrangement joins TRBV5-1 to TRBJ1-1; D possibly corresponds to TRBD1 (5 bases). Trimming removed 3 bases from V and 7 bases from J, with 19 bases in between. This CDR3 region has 15 residues. CDR1 is SGHRS and CDR2 is YFSETQ in the germline V gene. The DNA for the CDR3 is TGCGCCAGCAGCTCCGGACAAAGGGGAAATCTTGAAGCTTTCTTT. Protein product: CASSSGQRGNLEAFF.

In this sample, this clone turned up once. The chain recombines TRBV2 with TRBJ2-1; possible D gene TRBD2, 5 bases. The CDR3 consists of 14 residues. The V end lost 6 bases, the J end lost 7 bases, and 16 bases lay between the germline ends. Per germline, CDR1 SNHLY and CDR2 FYNNEI. DNA for the CDR3: TGTGCCAGCAGGGGCCTAGTTTCGGGGAATGAGCAGTTCTTC. This translates into CASRGLVSGNEQFF. The full variable domain, completed using reference TRBV2 and TRBJ2-1, is EPEVTQTPSHQVTQMGQEVILRCVPISNHLYFYWYRQILGQKVEFLVSFYNNEISEKSEIFDDQFSVERPDGSNFTLKIRSTKLEDSAMYFCASRGLVSGNEQFFGPGTRLTVL.